These T cell receptor beta chains were read from a single sample in a study of identical twins. TCRdb fed the 5' RACE reads into MiXCR, producing one record per CDR3 protein. The sample holds around 510,000 distinct CDR3 sequences, roughly 13% seen once. These data also featured in a second study, about yellow fever vaccine responses in identical twins.

The specimen sequenced was CD4+ T cells sorted from blood. The receptor set was obtained from a woman younger than 35 in good health. The CDR3 runs from the conserved cysteine through the conserved F or W. Each record gives: V gene, clone size, J gene, D gene, CDR3 DNA, CDR3 protein. The D gene is left open where the match is weak. Not every row has a clone size; where given, it reads once, few, many or a size class.

V gene: TRBV7-3; clone size: few; J gene: TRBJ2-1; D gene: TRBD2; CDR3 DNA: TGTGCCAGCAGCTCGTCGGGGGGTAGCGGGGTTTTCAATGAGCAGTTCTTC; CDR3 protein: CASSSSGGSGVFNEQFF
V gene: TRBV20-1; clone size: few; J gene: TRBJ2-1; D gene: TRBD1; CDR3 DNA: TGCAGTGCTAGTGACCCTCCCCCGGGACAGATCTACAATGAGCAGTTCTTC; CDR3 protein: CSASDPPPGQIYNEQFF
V gene: TRBV7-2; clone size: .; J gene: TRBJ2-1; D gene: .; CDR3 DNA: TGTGCCAGCAGAATACAGGGTTTGGGGTACAATGAGCAGTTCTTC; CDR3 protein: CASRIQGLGYNEQFF
V gene: TRBV11-2; clone size: .; J gene: TRBJ2-3; D gene: TRBD2; CDR3 DNA: TGTGCCAGCAGCACCACTAGCGGGGGGGCAGGCCGCACAGATACGCAGTATTTT; CDR3 protein: CASSTTSGGAGRTDTQYF
V gene: TRBV18; clone size: few; J gene: TRBJ2-1; D gene: .; CDR3 DNA: TGTGCCAGCTCACCAGGGGCTAGCTGGGATGAGCAGTTCTTC; CDR3 protein: CASSPGASWDEQFF
V gene: TRBV11-2; clone size: few; J gene: TRBJ2-1; D gene: TRBD2; CDR3 DNA: TGTGCCAGCAGCCCTAGACTAGCGGGAGGGCCCAATGAGCAGTTCTTC; CDR3 protein: CASSPRLAGGPNEQFF
V gene: TRBV13; clone size: few; J gene: TRBJ2-3; D gene: .; CDR3 DNA: TGTGCCAGCAGCTTTCTCAATACCGATACGCAGTATTTT; CDR3 protein: CASSFLNTDTQYF
V gene: TRBV7-9; clone size: many; J gene: TRBJ2-7; D gene: .; CDR3 DNA: TGTGCCAGCAGTGTCGGGGGCGGAGGTTACGAGCAGTACTTC; CDR3 protein: CASSVGGGGYEQYF
V gene: TRBV6-2/TRBV6-3; clone size: few; J gene: TRBJ2-2; D gene: .; CDR3 DNA: TGTGCCAGCATCAGGGGGAGGACCGGGGAGCTGTTTTTT; CDR3 protein: CASIRGRTGELFF
V gene: TRBV29-1; clone size: .; J gene: TRBJ2-7; D gene: TRBD1; CDR3 DNA: TGCAGCGTCTTAGGACAGGGGGTCGCCTACGAGCAGTACTTC; CDR3 protein: CSVLGQGVAYEQYF
V gene: TRBV11-2; clone size: .; J gene: TRBJ2-2; D gene: TRBD1; CDR3 DNA: TGTGCCAGCAGCCCAACCAGACAGGGGGCAGCCGGGGAGCTGTTTTTT; CDR3 protein: CASSPTRQGAAGELFF
V gene: TRBV4-3; clone size: few; J gene: TRBJ2-6; D gene: .; CDR3 DNA: TGCGCCAGCAGCCAAGACAGGCTCTCTGGGGCCAACGTCCTGACTTTC; CDR3 protein: CASSQDRLSGANVLTF
V gene: TRBV7-2; clone size: .; J gene: TRBJ2-5; D gene: .; CDR3 DNA: TGTGCCAGCAGCTTAGTACGGCTAGCAGAGACCCAGTACTTC; CDR3 protein: CASSLVRLAETQYF
V gene: TRBV12-3/TRBV12-4; clone size: many; J gene: TRBJ2-2; D gene: TRBD1; CDR3 DNA: TGTGCCAGCAGCGACTTGGACAGGATCACCGGGGAGCTGTTTTTT; CDR3 protein: CASSDLDRITGELFF
V gene: TRBV5-1; clone size: few; J gene: TRBJ1-5; D gene: .; CDR3 DNA: TGCGCCAGCAGCTTTGCCGGAGGGGTCAATCAGCCCCAGCATTTT; CDR3 protein: CASSFAGGVNQPQHF
V gene: TRBV20-1; clone size: many; J gene: TRBJ2-1; D gene: TRBD2; CDR3 DNA: TGCAGTGCTTCCACCTTGACTAGCGGGATGGGTTCGGGCAATGAGCAGTTCTTC; CDR3 protein: CSASTLTSGMGSGNEQFF